This T cell receptor beta chain was identified during a study of blood T cell repertoires in COVID-19. Per germline, CDR1 SGHVS and CDR2 FNYEAQ. The CDR3 is 18 amino acids. Trimming took off 0 bases at V and 3 bases at J, with 17 bases between the two ends. The assay was immunoSEQ multiplex PCR, and TCRdb's table has in-frame clones only and misses some. The data hold 250,000 or so clones, with over 75% observed a single time. This clonotype originated in a man aged 40-49 years who had recovered from COVID-19. Sequenced material: PBMCs or T cells enriched from blood (not recorded which). The chain has TRBV7-6 and TRBJ1-4; tentative D call: TRBD1 (5 bases). The CDR3 DNA sequence: TGTGCCAGCAGCTTAGCTTACAGGCCCGGTGCGGCTAATGAAAAACTGTTTTTT. The encoded protein is CASSLAYRPGAANEKLFF. The variable domain in full, completed from reference TRBV7-6 and TRBJ1-4, reads GAGVSQSPRYKVTKRGQDVALRCDPISGHVSLYWYRQALGQGPEFLTYFNYEAQQDKSGLPNDRFSAERPEGSISTLTIQRTEQRDSAMYRCASSLAYRPGAANEKLFFGSGTQLSVL.